This T cell receptor beta chain was sequenced during a study of T-cell memory formation after mild COVID-19 (dated by TCRdb to about 2021). With respect to the entire study: TCR sequence clusters from the two donors were largely donor specific. The cohort comprised two young, previously healthy adult volunteers, one female and one male. In a couple of donors, T-cell clones that expanded and contracted after mild COVID-19 were followed by sequencing TCRalpha and TCRbeta repertoires longitudinally.

There are a few counts of this clonotype. Its antigen is still unknown. No much larger clone is present one base from it, and per-base qualities are unavailable. Reading the germline V gene gives CDR1 SGHRS and CDR2 YFSETQ. The CDR3 goes from the cysteine to the phenylalanine over 16 residues. The kept DNA is CDR3 alone, 48 bases in frame from the first base. V and J are trimmed by 0 bases and 4 bases, and the gene matches miss 9 bases of the junction. Ficoll-Paque density gradient centrifugation was used to isolate PBMCs. What the research found in general, with its limitations: SARS-CoV-2 specificity of the second-wave clones peaking on day 37 was not confirmed. Contracting CD4+ clones turned up mainly in the CM and EM memory subsets, whereas EMRA was where CD8+ clones were enriched. The study covered only a couple of mild cases, and larger cohorts including severe cases with pre-infection samples were considered necessary. Some responding clones were detected in pre-infection memory, which suggested that pre-existing cross-reactive memory T cells had joined the SARS-CoV-2 response. Balanced CD4/CD8 phenotypes were observed for clones contracting from day 15 to 85, whereas a bias towards CD4+ was observed for a second wave of clones expanding from day 15 to 37.

TCRdb records Illumina NovaSeq 6000 as the sequencer. cDNA libraries for TCRalpha and TCRbeta were prepared by 5'RACE using constant-segment primers, with sample barcodes and unique molecular identifiers added. RNA was extracted from every sample with Trizol reagent. Libraries were amplified in two PCR steps, with a second sample barcode and Illumina TruSeq adapters added in the second step. Sequencing of the libraries was done on an Illumina NovaSeq, producing 2 x 150 bp paired-end reads. As for the authors' bioinformatics: Reads were demultiplexed and collapsed into UMI-guided consensus sequences with migec v1.2.7. Using mixcr v2.1.11, UMI consensuses were aligned to TRA and TRB V and J templates and then assembled into clonotypes. A clonotype was counted as expanded or contracted only if both edgeR and NoisET called the change significant, with noise models trained on biological replicates. For edgeR calls, the cutoffs were a false discovery rate-adjusted p below 0.01 and a log2 fold-change threshold of 1. As an exploratory analysis of dynamics, max-normalized trajectories of the 1000 most abundant clonotypes were examined with PCA combined with hierarchical clustering. The CD4 or CD8 phenotype of responding clones was assigned using the separately sequenced CD4+ and CD8+ repertoires. TCRdb reanalyzed the raw reads on its own, using fastp at Q25 for trimming and MiXCR for clone calling, and kept in-frame beta chains. Entries that share a CDR3 protein sequence are merged under the most common genes and DNA. The authors' filters were not applied to this entry. The sample contains about 82,000 distinct CDR3 sequences, about an eighth of them found a single time. The ten largest clones add up to 27% of the sample.

The chain is made from TRBV5-1 and TRBJ1-1; 7 nucleotides in the junction match TRBD1. This receptor was obtained from an adult woman who had mild COVID-19 (a few samples of this study predate the infection). The sample titles of this study are shuffled in the database, so cell type and time point are left out; the donor was told from shared clones. The sequenced sample consisted of PBMCs or a T cell subset sorted from them (not recorded which). The CDR3 has the sequence CASSLGGGGKSTEAFF. The DNA sequence is as follows: TGCGCCAGCAGCTTGGGAGGGGGCGGAAAGAGCACTGAAGCTTTCTTT.